Below, one T cell receptor beta chain is given with its context. Its antigen specificity is not known. No much larger clone is present one base from it, and per-base qualities are unavailable. In the ViraFEST assay, PBMC were stimulated with viral peptide pools, and antigen-specific CD4+ T cell clonotypes were then identified by expansion using TCR sequencing. After less than 13 days of culture, CD4+ T cells were isolated with the EasySep CD4+ T cell isolation kit. PCR-confirmed SARS-CoV-2 infection had occurred in convalescent patients between March and December 2020, before the Alpha, Beta and Delta variants emerged in the United States. Two million PBMC per well were cultured in IMDM with around 5.3% human AB serum, around 10 IU/ml IL-2 and gentamicin, plus 10 ug/ml peptides. On days 3 and 7, half of the culture medium was replaced with fresh IL-2-containing medium. Unless otherwise noted, each peptide stimulation condition was cultured in triplicate wells. Using Ficoll-Paque Plus gradient centrifugation, PBMC were separated from whole blood and then either used fresh or cryopreserved at -140C. The QIAamp micro DNA kit was used to extract genomic DNA from the cultured CD4+ T cells.

This specimen belongs to a study of vaccination effects on CD4 cells after COVID-19 (dated 2022 in TCRdb). Describing the broader study: Participants received two doses of either the BNT162b2 or the mRNA-1273 mRNA SARS-CoV-2 vaccine. A total of approximately 9 COVID-19 convalescent patients and a handful of SARS-CoV-2-naive healthy vaccine recipients were included in the full study. In both COVID-19 convalescent patients and infection-naive vaccine recipients, the study compared SARS-CoV-2 spike-specific CD4+ TCR repertoires from before mRNA vaccination with those from after it. Pre-vaccine samples were collected from a couple of convalescent patients 16 days and one week before the first dose, corresponding to 142 and 148 days after COVID-19 diagnosis. The Oncomine TCR Beta short-read assay on an Illumina iSeq 100 was used to sequence cultures from other donors in the study.

Summary of the overall study and its limitations: Clones induced by infection and clones induced by vaccination both contracted markedly at late timepoints after vaccination, which fits with T cell responses waning over time. The study was limited by a small number of convalescent patients, and early post-infection timepoints were lacking. For convalescent patients, new clones induced by the vaccine made up most of the post-vaccine spike-reactive repertoire, and these new clones were largely distinct from the clones induced by infection.

Receptors were amplified or captured by the immunoSEQ multiplex PCR assay. TCR beta CDR3 sequencing was performed on DNA from the cultured, isolated CD4+ T cells. Per the original workflow: Non-productive TCR sequences were removed, reads were trimmed to the CDR3 region, and CDR3s of at least 7 amino acids were retained. Antigen-specific clonotypes were identified using the MANAFEST web app by comparison of expansion in peptide wells against reference cultures. Positive clones required FDR<0.05 expansion versus reference and all other wells, odds ratio above 5, and frequency above 0.1% in two replicate wells. A clonotype was called cross-reactive if it was significantly expanded both in SARS-CoV-2 spike wells and in at least one common cold coronavirus spike condition. Using the stringdist R package, CDR3 similarity was measured by Levenshtein distance, and unrooted trees were constructed with ape in R 3.6.1. This immuneACCESS table, as held by TCRdb, lists in-frame sequences with V and J called but not all clones. Of the missing ones, under half trace to an unresolved V gene in checked studies; the others have no known cause. V and J calls and clone size follow that table, whereas D and trimming were derived from the DNA. The sample table lists under 25,000 clones, roughly 70% of them with a count of one. The ten top clones hold about 40% of the sample.

The CDR3, cysteine through phenylalanine, is 15 amino acids long. Only the CDR3 part of the read is kept: 45 bases, read in frame from the first base. V loses 4 bases, J loses 0 bases, and the germline ends lie 10 bases apart. From a lookup of the germline V gene, CDR1 and CDR2 are SGDLS and YYNGEE. The origin of this receptor is a human donor who had a prior SARS-CoV-2 infection. The chain couples TRBV9 to TRBJ1-4; no D segment can be confidently identified. The sample here was CD4+ T cells from PBMCs cultured with a peptide pool, taken before COVID-19 vaccination. The DNA sequence is TGTGCCAGCAGCCCGGTACAGACAACTAATGAAAAACTGTTTTTT. It is translated as CASSPVQTTNEKLFF.